Below, one T cell receptor (beta chain) is given with its context. Its antigen is not identified. This record comes from a study of vaccination effects on CD4 cells after COVID-19. Isolating CD4+ T cells followed approximately nine days of culture. The CDR3 is 15 amino acids. Germline V gives CDR1 SEHNR, CDR2 FQNEAQ (reference sequence). Trimming took 0 bases from V and 4 from J, leaving 10 bases between them. Assay used: immunoSEQ multiplex PCR; TCRdb lists only in-frame clones, some missing. The sample has around 60,000 clones; roughly 80% are singletons. Study findings and constraints: Vaccine- and infection-induced clones showed marked clonal contraction late following vaccination.

This clonotype originated in a human donor who received a COVID-19 vaccine. Specimen: CD4+ T cells from PBMCs cultured without peptide, collected before COVID-19 vaccination. This rearrangement joins TRBV7-9 to TRBJ1-3; possible D gene TRBD1, 5 bases. CDR3 nucleotide sequence: TGTGCCAGCAGCTTAGCTGGGGCCCTAGGAAACACCATATATTTT. This gives the protein CASSLAGALGNTIYF.